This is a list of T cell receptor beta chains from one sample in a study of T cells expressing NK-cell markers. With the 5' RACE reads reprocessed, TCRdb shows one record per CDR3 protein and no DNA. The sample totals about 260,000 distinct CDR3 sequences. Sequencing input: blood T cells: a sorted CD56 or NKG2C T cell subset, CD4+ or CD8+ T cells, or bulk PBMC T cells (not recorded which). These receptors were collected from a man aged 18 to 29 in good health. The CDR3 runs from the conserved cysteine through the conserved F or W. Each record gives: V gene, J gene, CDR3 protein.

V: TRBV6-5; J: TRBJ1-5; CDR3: CASSYSSAVNQPQHF
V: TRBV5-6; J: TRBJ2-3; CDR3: CASRQIAGGPPDTQYF
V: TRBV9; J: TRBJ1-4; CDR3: CASSRGLGEKLFF
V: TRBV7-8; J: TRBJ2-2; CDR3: CASIIGSANTGELFF
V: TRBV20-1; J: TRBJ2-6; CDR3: CSARVPLGVPSF
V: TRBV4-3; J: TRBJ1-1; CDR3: CASSFRDRDDTEAFF
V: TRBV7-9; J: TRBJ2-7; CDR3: CASSVDRGRWTSEQYF
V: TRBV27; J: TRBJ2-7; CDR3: CATGTASSYEQYF
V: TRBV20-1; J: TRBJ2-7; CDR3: CSARVGLAASYEQYF
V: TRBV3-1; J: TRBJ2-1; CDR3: CASSQDRSGRRNEQFF
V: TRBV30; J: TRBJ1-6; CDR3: CAWRVNNSPLHF
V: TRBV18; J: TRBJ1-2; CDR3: CASSDMKTGYGYTF
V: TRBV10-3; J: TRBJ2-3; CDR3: CAAAGVHKVPDTQYF
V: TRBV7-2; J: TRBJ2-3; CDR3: CASSPLLAGPTGDTQYF
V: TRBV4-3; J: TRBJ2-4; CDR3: CASSFTRGNIQYF
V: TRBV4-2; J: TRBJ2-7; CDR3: CASSQGLAPTYEQYF
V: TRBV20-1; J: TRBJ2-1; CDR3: CSAIGGRAGNEQFF
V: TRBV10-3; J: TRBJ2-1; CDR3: CAISEWGGASYNEQFF
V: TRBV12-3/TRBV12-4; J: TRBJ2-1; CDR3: CASRPGRRYNEQFF
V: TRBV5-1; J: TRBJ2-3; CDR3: CASSLRAGSTDTQYF
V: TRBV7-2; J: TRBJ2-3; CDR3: CASSLLRTSGSTDTQYF
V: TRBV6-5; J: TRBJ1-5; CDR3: CASSYRAGQGSQPQHF
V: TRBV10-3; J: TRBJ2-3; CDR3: CAISAGGMDTQYF
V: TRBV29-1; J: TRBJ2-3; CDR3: CSVVGGARSTDTQYF
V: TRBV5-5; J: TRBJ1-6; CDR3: CASSTNVDRALHF
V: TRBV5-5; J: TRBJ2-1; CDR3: CASSLNLIPGYNEQFF
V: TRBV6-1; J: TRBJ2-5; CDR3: CASRNSGVGVETQYF
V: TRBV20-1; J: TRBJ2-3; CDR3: CSARAPSGRAQTDTQYF
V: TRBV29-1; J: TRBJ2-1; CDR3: CSVEGKLGSYNEQFF
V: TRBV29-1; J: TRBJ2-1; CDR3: CSGGGSRTGAGNEQFF
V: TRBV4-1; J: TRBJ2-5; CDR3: CASSLLLLEETQYF
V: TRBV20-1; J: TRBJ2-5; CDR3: CSARKGTGGEETQYF
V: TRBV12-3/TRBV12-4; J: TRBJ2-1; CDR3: CASSQIGLAGGTSYNEQFF
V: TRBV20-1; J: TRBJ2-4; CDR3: CSASYGSAKNIQYF
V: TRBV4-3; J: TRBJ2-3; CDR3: CASSQELLAGGADTQYF
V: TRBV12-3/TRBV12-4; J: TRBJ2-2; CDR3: CASSLSPFRSGSSGELFF
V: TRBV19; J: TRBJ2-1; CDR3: CASSLPNWRRGEQFF
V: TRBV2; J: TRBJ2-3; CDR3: CASSDQGRDTQYF
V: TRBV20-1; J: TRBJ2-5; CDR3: CSARSRGLLETQYF
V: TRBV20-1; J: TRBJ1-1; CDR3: CSARPGPNTEAFF
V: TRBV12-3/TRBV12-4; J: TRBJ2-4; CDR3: CASSFLTGERGIQYF
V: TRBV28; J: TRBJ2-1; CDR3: CASSLARTSGRNEQFF
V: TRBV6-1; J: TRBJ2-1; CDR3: CASSGVRRNEQFF
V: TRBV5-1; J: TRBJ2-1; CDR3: CASSVTRDNEQFF
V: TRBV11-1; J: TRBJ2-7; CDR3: CASSLGGRLAGLYPIYEQYF
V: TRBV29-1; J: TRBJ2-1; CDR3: CSVDRGTDEQFF
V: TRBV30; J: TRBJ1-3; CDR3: CAYRQGPGNTIYF
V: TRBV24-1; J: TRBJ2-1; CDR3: CATTGFGNEQFF
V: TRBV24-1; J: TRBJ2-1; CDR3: CATSDSQTLYNEQFF
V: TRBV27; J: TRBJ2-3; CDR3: CATTGGVGIADTQYF
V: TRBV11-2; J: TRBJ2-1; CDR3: CASSSRRLRDRPNNEQFF
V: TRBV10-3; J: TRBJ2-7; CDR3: CAISESGSSYEQYF